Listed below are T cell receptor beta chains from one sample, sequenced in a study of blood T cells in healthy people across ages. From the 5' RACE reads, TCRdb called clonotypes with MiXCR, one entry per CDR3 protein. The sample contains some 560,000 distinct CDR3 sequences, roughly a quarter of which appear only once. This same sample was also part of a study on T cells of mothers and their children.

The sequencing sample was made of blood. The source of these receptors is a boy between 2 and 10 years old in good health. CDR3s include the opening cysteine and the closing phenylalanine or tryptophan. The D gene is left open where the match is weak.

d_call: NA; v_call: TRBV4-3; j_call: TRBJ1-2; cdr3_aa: CASSQTFIRGGYSYGYTF
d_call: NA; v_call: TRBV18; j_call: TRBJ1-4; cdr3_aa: CASSPTTPLGPGREKLFF
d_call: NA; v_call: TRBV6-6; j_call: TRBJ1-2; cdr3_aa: CAIQNRASYGYTF
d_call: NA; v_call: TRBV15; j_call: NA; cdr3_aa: CATSRERDSEQFF
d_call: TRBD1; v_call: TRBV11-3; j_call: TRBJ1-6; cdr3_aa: CASSSRQGNGSPLHF
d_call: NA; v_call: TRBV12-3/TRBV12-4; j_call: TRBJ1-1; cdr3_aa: CASTPMNTEAFF
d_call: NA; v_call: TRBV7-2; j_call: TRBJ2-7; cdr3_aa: CASSLAASRAPYEQYF
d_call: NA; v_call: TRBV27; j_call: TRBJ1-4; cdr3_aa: CASSLALEESNEKLFF
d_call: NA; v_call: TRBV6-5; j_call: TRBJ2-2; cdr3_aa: CASSYHHTGELFF
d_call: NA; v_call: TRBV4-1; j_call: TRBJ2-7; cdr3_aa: CASSQRKGGIDEQYF
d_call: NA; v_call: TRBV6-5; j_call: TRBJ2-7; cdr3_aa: CASSYTGRYEQYF
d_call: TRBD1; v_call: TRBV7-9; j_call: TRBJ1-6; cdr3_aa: CAVPIRGGPGSPLHF
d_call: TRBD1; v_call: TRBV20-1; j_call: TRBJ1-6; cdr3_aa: CSASGTGYRNSPLHF
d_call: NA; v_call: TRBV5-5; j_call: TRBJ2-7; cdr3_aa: CASSNDRGSGYEQYF
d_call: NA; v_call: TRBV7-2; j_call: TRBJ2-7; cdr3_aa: CASSLPFKSEQYF
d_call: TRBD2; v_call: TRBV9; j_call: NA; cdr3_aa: CASSPRLAGADEQFF
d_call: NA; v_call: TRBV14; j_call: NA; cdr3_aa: CASSQVELHNEQFF
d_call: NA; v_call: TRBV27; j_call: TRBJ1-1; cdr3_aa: CASSYTQGTTEAFF
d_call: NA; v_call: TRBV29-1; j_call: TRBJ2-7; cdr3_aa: CSVTKRTDEQYF
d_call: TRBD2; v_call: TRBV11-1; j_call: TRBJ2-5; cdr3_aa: CASSPPGLAAETQYF
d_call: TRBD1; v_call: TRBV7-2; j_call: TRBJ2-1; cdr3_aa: CASSPGQGRNEQFF
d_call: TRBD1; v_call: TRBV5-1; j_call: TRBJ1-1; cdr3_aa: CASSLTGTGIGTEAFF
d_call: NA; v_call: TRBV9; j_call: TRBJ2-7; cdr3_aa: CASSPPRDNKQYF
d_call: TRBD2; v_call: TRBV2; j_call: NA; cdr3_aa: CASSSGGQTFYEQYF
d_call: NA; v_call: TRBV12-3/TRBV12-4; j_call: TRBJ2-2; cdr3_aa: CASSLAGSTSKLFF
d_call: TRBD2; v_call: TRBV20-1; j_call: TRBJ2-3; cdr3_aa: CSALPTSGGVRGQYF
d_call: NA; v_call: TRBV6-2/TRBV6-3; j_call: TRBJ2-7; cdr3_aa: CASSDRDFAYEQYF
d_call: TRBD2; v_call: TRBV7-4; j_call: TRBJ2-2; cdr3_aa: CASSGLAGGKTGELFF
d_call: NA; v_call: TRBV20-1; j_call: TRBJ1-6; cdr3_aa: CSAGRGSPLHF
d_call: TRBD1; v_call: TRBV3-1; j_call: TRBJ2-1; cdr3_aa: CASSQTTGGKHNEQFF
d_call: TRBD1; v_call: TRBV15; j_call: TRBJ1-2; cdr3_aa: CATSRPGTGAYGYTF
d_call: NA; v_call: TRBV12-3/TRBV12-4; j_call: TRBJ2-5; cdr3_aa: CASSLSTETQYF
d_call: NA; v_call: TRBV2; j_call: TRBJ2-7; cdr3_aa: CASSGSRSSYEQYF
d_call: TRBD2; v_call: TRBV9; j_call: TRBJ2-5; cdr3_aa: CASSDGLAGGRETQYF
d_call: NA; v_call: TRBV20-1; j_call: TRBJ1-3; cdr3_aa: CSARFRAFPGNTIYF
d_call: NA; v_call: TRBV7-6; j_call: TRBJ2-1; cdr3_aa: CASSYRVDYNEQFF
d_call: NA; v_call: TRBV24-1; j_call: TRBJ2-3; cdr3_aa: CATSDFKADTQYF
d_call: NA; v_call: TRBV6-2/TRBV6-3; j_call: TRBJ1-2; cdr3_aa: CASSTLVHGYTF
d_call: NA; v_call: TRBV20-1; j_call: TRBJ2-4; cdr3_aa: CSARGSWGHPLAKNIQYF
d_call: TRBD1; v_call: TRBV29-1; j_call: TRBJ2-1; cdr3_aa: CSVESDRDHEQFF
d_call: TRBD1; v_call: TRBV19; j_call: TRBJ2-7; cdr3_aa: CASRQGDEQYF
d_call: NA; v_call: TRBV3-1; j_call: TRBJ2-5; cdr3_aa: CASSQEGEQYF
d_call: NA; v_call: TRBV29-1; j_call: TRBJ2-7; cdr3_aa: CSVRELTDSYEQYF
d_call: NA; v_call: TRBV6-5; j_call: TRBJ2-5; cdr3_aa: CASSSIDLYQETQYF
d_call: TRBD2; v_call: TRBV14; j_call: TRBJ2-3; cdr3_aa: CASSHRTSGSDTQYF
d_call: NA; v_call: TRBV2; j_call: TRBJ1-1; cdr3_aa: CASNRQRDTEAFF
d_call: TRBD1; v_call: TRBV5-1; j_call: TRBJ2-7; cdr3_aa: CASSYQRQGASLSEQYF
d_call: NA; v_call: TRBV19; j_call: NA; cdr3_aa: CASSIDDYNEQFF
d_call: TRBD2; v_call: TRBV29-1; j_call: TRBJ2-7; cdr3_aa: CSVKGLAEGGEQYF
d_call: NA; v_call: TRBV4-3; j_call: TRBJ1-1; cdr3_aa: CASSQDRAGQAEAFF
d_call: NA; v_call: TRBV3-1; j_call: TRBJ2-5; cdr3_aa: CASSLSGGEETQYF
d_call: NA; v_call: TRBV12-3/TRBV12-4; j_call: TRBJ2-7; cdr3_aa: CASSRSDATYEQYF
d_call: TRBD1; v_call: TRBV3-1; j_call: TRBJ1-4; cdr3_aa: CASSHRGGLNEKLFF